Each of the 25 T cell receptor beta chains below was sequenced from the same sample in a study of T cells in localized non-small cell lung cancer. Libraries were prepared by immunoSEQ multiplex PCR; TCRdb keeps only in-frame clonotypes and omits some of them. The sample includes over 40,000 clones, 75% to 90% of them seen just once. Sequenced material: peripheral blood mononuclear cells, taken before any cancer treatment. All receptors derive from a man aged 40-75 years with stage III lung adenocarcinoma.

The chain is built from TRBV25-1 and TRBJ1-6, with TRBD1 identical over 8 bases. After removal of 7 bases from V and 10 bases from J, the junction contained 6 bases not matched to a gene. The CDR3 totals 13 residues. The germline CDR1 and CDR2 sequences are MGHDK and SYGVNS. The CDR3 here is CASKGQGSSPLHF. The CDR3 DNA is TGTGCCAGCAAAGGACAGGGATCATCACCCCTCCACTTT. The complete variable domain, with remaining parts taken from reference TRBV25-1 and TRBJ1-6, reads EADIYQTPRYLVIGTGKKITLECSQTMGHDKMYWYQQDPGMELHLIHYSYGVNSTEKGDLSSESTVSRIRTEHFPLTLESARPSHTSQYLCASKGQGSSPLHFGNGTRLTVT.

V is TRBV28 and J is TRBJ1-5, with D perhaps matching TRBD1 (6 bases). Germline lookup yields CDR1 MDHEN and CDR2 SYDVKM. V gave up 8 bases and J gave up 0 bases, with 11 bases separating them. The CDR3 runs 14 residues. The CDR3 DNA reads as TGTGCCAGCGCTGGGGGCGATAGCAATCAGCCCCAGCATTTT. Encoded protein: CASAGGDSNQPQHF.

V gene TRBV9 combines with J gene TRBJ2-7, with D maybe TRBD2 (6 bases). The CDR3 contains 14 residues. The ends were cut back, 0 bases at V and 3 bases at J, with 10 bases in the middle. CDR1 is SGDLS, CDR2 YYNGEE, per germline. The DNA of the CDR3 is TGTGCCAGCAGCGTAGATCTGGGGGGCTACGAGCAGTACTTC. As protein: CASSVDLGGYEQYF.

The chain has TRBV18 and TRBJ2-3; 8 bases agree with TRBD2. The CDR3 length is 16 residues. With 6 bases clipped from V and 2 bases from J, the junction kept 10 bases outside the gene matches. The germline CDR1 and CDR2 sequences are KGHSH and LQKENI. The CDR3 DNA reads as TGTGCCAGCTCTGACCCCGGGGGGGGTTACACAGATACGCAGTATTTT. Its protein is CASSDPGGGYTDTQYF.

The chain has TRBV2 and TRBJ2-4; TRBD1 or TRBD2 may be the D gene (5 bases each). Germline CDR1 SNHLY, CDR2 FYNNEI. The CDR3 loop spans 15 amino acids. V lost 5 bases to trimming and J lost 2 bases, with 13 bases between them. As DNA, the CDR3 is TGTGCCAGCAGTTGGGACGAGATAACCAAAAACATTCAGTACTTC. It codes for CASSWDEITKNIQYF.

CDR3 in DNA: TGTGCCAGTAGTATAGATGCAGCCCAACGGACTTCCACCTATGGCTACACCTTC. Protein sequence: CASSIDAAQRTSTYGYTF. The J gene is TRBJ1-2, the V gene TRBV19, with D uncertain. Germline V gene data show CDR1 as LNHDA and CDR2 as SQIVND (reference sequence). The V gene lost 0 bases and the J gene lost 4 bases, with 21 bases spanning the gap. This CDR3 has 18 amino acids.

The table lists this clone with a count of one. The rearrangement joins TRBV6-5 to TRBJ1-5; a weak D match, TRBD1 (5 bases). The V end lost 2 bases, the J end lost 3 bases, and 8 bases lay between the germline ends. The CDR3 contains 14 residues. Germline CDR1 and CDR2: MNHEY and SVGAGI. DNA for the CDR3: TGTGCCAGCAGTTACGGGGGGAACAATCAGCCCCAGCATTTT. Protein sequence: CASSYGGNNQPQHF.

J is TRBJ1-2 and V is TRBV27; perhaps TRBD1 as D (6 bases). Trimming cost V 5 bases and J 4 bases, with 17 bases left between them. The CDR3 spans 15 residues. The germline V gene has CDR1 MNHEY and CDR2 SMNVEV (reference sequence). The CDR3 loop is CASSLTLQGLYGYTF. Written as DNA, the CDR3 is TGTGCCAGCAGTCTAACATTACAGGGCCTCTATGGCTACACCTTC.

The genes are TRBV9 and TRBJ2-5; TRBD2 matches 8 bases. The germline gives CDR1 SGDLS, CDR2 YYNGEE. The junction had 14 bases not matched to a gene; V was cut back by 6 bases and J by 7 bases. This CDR3 spans 15 amino acids. CDR3 sequence reads: CASTLAGSGDGTQYF. Here the CDR3 DNA reads TGTGCCAGCACCCTTGCAGGTAGCGGGGATGGGACCCAGTACTTC.

The chain uses TRBV28 and TRBJ2-3, with D unclear. In germline, CDR1 is MDHEN, CDR2 SYDVKM. There are 13 residues in the CDR3. Trimming left V 2 bases short and J 0 bases short, with 3 bases between. CDR3 nucleotide sequence: TGTGCCAGCAGTTTAGAGAGCACAGATACGCAGTATTTT. Its protein product is CASSLESTDTQYF.

This clone came up a few times. The chain joins TRBV18 to TRBJ1-3; a weak D match, TRBD1 (6 bases). CDR3 size: 14 residues. The germline V gene encodes CDR1 KGHSH and CDR2 LQKENI. The V and J ends lost 6 bases and 0 bases respectively, with 9 bases between them. CDR3 bases: TGTGCCAGCTCCCCAGGGGTCTCTGGAAACACCATATATTTT. Protein sequence: CASSPGVSGNTIYF.

The CDR3 bases are TGCGCCAGCAGCTTGGAAGGGGGCGCAGGCACTGAAGCTTTCTTT. Its protein is CASSLEGGAGTEAFF. The chain combines TRBV5-1 with TRBJ1-1; 7 bases agree with TRBD1. CDR1 and CDR2 (germline): SGHRS, YFSETQ. With V trimmed by 0 bases and J by 4 bases, 6 bases remained unmatched. CDR3 size: 15 residues.

The J gene is TRBJ2-1, the V gene TRBV19; 10 positions agree with TRBD2. CDR3 length: 16 residues. Germline CDR1 LNHDA, CDR2 SQIVND (reference sequence). Unmatched junction bases numbered 12, after V lost 6 bases and J lost 7 bases. CDR3 sequence reads: CASRGSLAGDPNEQFF. CDR3 sequence (DNA): TGTGCCAGTAGGGGGTCCCTAGCGGGAGACCCGAATGAGCAGTTCTTC.

The J gene is TRBJ2-7, the V gene TRBV5-8, with unresolved D. Trimming shortened V by 0 bases and J by 3 bases, and 16 bases separated the two germline ends. CDR3 size: 16 residues. The germline gives CDR1 SGHTS, CDR2 YDEGEE. This CDR3 is CASSLAFGRHLYEQYF. Written as DNA, the CDR3 is TGTGCCAGCAGCTTGGCCTTCGGCCGCCACCTCTACGAGCAGTACTTC. Looking up the rest from reference TRBV5-8 and TRBJ2-7 gives the full variable domain: EAGVTQSPTHLIKTRGQQATLRCSPISGHTSVYWYQQALGLGLQFLLWYDEGEERNRGNFPPRFSGRQFPNYSSELNVNALELEDSALYLCASSLAFGRHLYEQYFGPGTRLTVT.

The chain recombines TRBV7-2 with TRBJ2-3; tentative D call: TRBD1 (5 bases). This CDR3 region has 13 residues. The V end was cut by 4 bases, the J end by 8 bases, with 13 bases between. Germline V gene lookup returns CDR1 SGHTA and CDR2 FQGNSA. DNA for the CDR3: TGTGCCAGCAGCTCAGGGATGGAAGGTACGCAGTATTTT. Encoded protein: CASSSGMEGTQYF.

This clone has only a few counts. The V and J genes are TRBV7-2 and TRBJ1-6; D gene unclear. CDR3 size: 13 residues. Germline CDR1 and CDR2: SGHTA and FQGNSA. Trimming took 11 bases from V and 6 from J, leaving 14 bases between them. The DNA of the CDR3 is TGTGCCGGAGGGCAGGTTGCTAATTCACCCCTCCACTTT. The encoded protein is CAGGQVANSPLHF.

The rearrangement joins TRBV11-3 to TRBJ1-1; TRBD1 aligns across 7 bases. J was trimmed by 4 bases and V by 5 bases; bases with no gene match: 10. Germline V gene sequence: CDR1 SGHNT, CDR2 YENEEA. This CDR3 region has 15 residues. Here the CDR3 reads CASSPSGGGTTEAFF. In DNA form, the CDR3 reads TGTGCCAGCAGCCCCTCAGGGGGGGGGACCACTGAAGCTTTCTTT.

CDR3 region: CASSQGGRETQYF. CDR3 in DNA: TGCGCCAGCAGCCAAGGGGGGCGAGAGACCCAGTACTTC. This sequence joins TRBV4-3 and TRBJ2-5; weak D call: TRBD1 (6 bases). The CDR3 totals 13 residues. Germline V gene sequence: CDR1 LGHNA, CDR2 YSLEER. Deletions cut 1 base from V and 4 bases from J, with 7 bases between.

The rearrangement joins TRBV5-6 to TRBJ1-5; TRBD1 might be the D (5 bases). Trimming shortened V by 4 bases and J by 6 bases, and 11 bases separated the two germline ends. CDR1 is SGHDT and CDR2 is YYEEEE in the germline V gene. The CDR3 loop spans 13 amino acids. In DNA form, the CDR3 reads TGTGCCAGCAGCCTCAGGGAAGGTCAGCCCCAGCATTTT. This encodes CASSLREGQPQHF.

The CDR3 DNA reads as TGTGCCACCAGCAGCCCACAGGGCCCCTTTTTCGGAGGCTACACCTTC. Translating gives CATSSPQGPFFGGYTF. The chain carries TRBV15 and TRBJ1-2; the D gene is possibly TRBD1 (6 bases). Trimming removed 3 bases from V and 8 bases from J, with 22 bases in between. Germline values: CDR1 LNHNV, CDR2 YYDKDF (reference sequence). The length of the CDR3 is 16 residues.

As to this clone: It is unclear where the CDR3 begins or ends on the DNA, so no DNA is shown, and the CDR3 is as TCRdb lists it. The chain combines TRBV30 with TRBJ1-5. Ends included, the CDR3 has 13 residues. Germline values: CDR1 GTSNPN, CDR2 SVGIG (reference sequence). The CDR3 is CAWSVGTGTDLFF.

The chain employs TRBV18 and TRBJ2-2, with D unresolved. Trimming removed 0 bases at V and 6 bases at J, with 20 bases between. CDR1 is KGHSH and CDR2 is LQKENI in the germline V gene. The CDR3 totals 18 residues. The CDR3 DNA reads TGTGCCAGCTCACCACCTTGGACCCAGCACGGCGGTCCCGGGGAGCTGTTTTTT. This codes for CASSPPWTQHGGPGELFF.

The chain is built from TRBV4-3 and TRBJ2-3, with TRBD2 matching over 16 bases. The germline CDR1 and CDR2 sequences are LGHNA and YSLEER. After removal of 4 bases from V and 1 base from J, the junction contained 11 bases not matched to a gene. This CDR3 region has 20 residues. The CDR3 is CASSLEAGTSGGARTDTQYF. The CDR3 region has the DNA TGCGCCAGCAGCCTAGAGGCCGGGACTAGCGGGGGGGCACGCACAGATACGCAGTATTTT.

CDR3 sequence reads: CASSLGLGTGELFF. The CDR3 DNA sequence: TGTGCCAGCAGCTTGGGGCTAGGTACCGGGGAGCTGTTTTTT. The chain carries TRBV5-6 and TRBJ2-2; D unresolved. CDR3 length: 14 amino acids. Germline loops: CDR1 SGHDT, CDR2 YYEEEE. The V end lost 0 bases, the J end lost 5 bases, and 8 bases lay between the germline ends.

V and J are TRBV9 and TRBJ1-2, with 12 bases fitting TRBD1. Germline lookup yields CDR1 SGDLS and CDR2 YYNGEE. The CDR3 totals 15 residues. The V segment lost 4 bases and the J segment 5 bases; nucleotides outside the gene matches: 6. The CDR3 DNA follows: TGTGCCAGCAGCACAGGGACAGGGGGCGAATATGGCTACACCTTC. Encoded protein: CASSTGTGGEYGYTF.